The 18 T cell receptor beta chains presented below share a single source sample, sequenced in a study of blood T cell repertoires in COVID-19. Libraries were prepared by immunoSEQ multiplex PCR; TCRdb keeps only in-frame clonotypes and omits some of them. The table includes about 150,000 clones, roughly 84% detected once. The sequencing sample was made of peripheral blood. The receptors were sampled from a woman in her sixties with COVID-19, enrolled during active disease.

This chain uses TRBV6-5 with TRBJ1-6; D is perhaps TRBD1 (6 bases). The CDR3 covers 13 residues. Germline CDR1 is MNHEY and CDR2 is SVGAGI. The ends were cut back, 3 bases at V and 10 bases at J, with 10 bases in the middle. CDR3 sequence (DNA): TGTGCCAGCAGTTATACAGGGTACTCACCCCTCCACTTT. Translating it yields CASSYTGYSPLHF.

This clone was observed once. V usage is TRBV5-1 and J usage is TRBJ1-2, with 11 bases matching TRBD1. Germline values: CDR1 SGHRS, CDR2 YFSETQ. This CDR3 is 17 amino acids long. Trimming removed 1 base from V and 7 bases from J; junction bases left unmatched: 12. The CDR3 region is CASSLMPGQGAISGYTF. In DNA, the CDR3 is TGCGCCAGCAGCTTGATGCCTGGACAGGGGGCTATTAGTGGCTACACCTTC.

The CDR3 DNA reads as TGTGCCAGCAGCCAGCCCCTACTAGCGGGGAACACAGATACGCAGTATTTT. Translated: CASSQPLLAGNTDTQYF. The rearrangement uses TRBV14 and TRBJ2-3, with 10 bases that match TRBD2. The J segment lost 2 bases and the V segment lost 3 bases, leaving 8 bases of the junction unmatched. The length of the CDR3 is 17 residues. Germline V CDR1 and CDR2: SGHDN, FVKESK. Full variable domain (outside the CDR3, taken from reference TRBV14 and TRBJ2-3): EAGVTQFPSHSVIEKGQTVTLRCDPISGHDNLYWYRRVMGKEIKFLLHFVKESKQDESGMPNNRFLAERTGGTYSTLKVQPAELEDSGVYFCASSQPLLAGNTDTQYFGPGTRLTVL.

V gene TRBV30 combines with J gene TRBJ1-2; D is ambiguous. CDR1 is GTSNPN, CDR2 SVGIG, per germline (reference sequence). V dropped 5 bases and J dropped 5 bases, with 12 bases sitting between them. CDR3 length: 12 amino acids. The CDR3 loop reads CAWGEVGYGYTF. The CDR3 DNA is TGTGCCTGGGGGGAGGTTGGTTATGGCTACACCTTC. The complete variable domain, with remaining parts taken from reference TRBV30 and TRBJ1-2, reads SQTIHQWPATLVQPVGSPLSLECTVEGTSNPNLYWYRQAAGRGLQLLFYSVGIGQISSEVPQNLSASRPQDRQFILSSKKLLLSDSGFYLCAWGEVGYGYTFGSGTRLTVV.

The V gene is TRBV6-5, the J gene TRBJ1-5; D is perhaps TRBD1 (6 bases). The CDR3 covers 15 residues. Germline CDR1 reads MNHEY; CDR2 reads SVGAGI. V was shortened by 2 bases and J by 3 bases, with 11 bases between the two germline ends. DNA of the CDR3: TGTGCCAGCAGTTACGGGGGCGTGGACAATCAGCCCCAGCATTTT. Translation: CASSYGGVDNQPQHF.

The rearrangement links TRBV19 to TRBJ1-4; unclear D gene. The CDR3 runs to 15 residues. V lost 5 bases to trimming and J lost 0 bases, with 10 bases between them. Germline-derived CDR1 and CDR2 are LNHDA and SQIVND (reference sequence). The CDR3 sequence is CASSSSPATNEKLFF. The CDR3 DNA reads as TGTGCCAGTAGTTCATCGCCAGCAACTAATGAAAAACTGTTTTTT. The full variable domain, its missing parts supplied by reference TRBV19 and TRBJ1-4, is DGGITQSPKYLFRKEGQNVTLSCEQNLNHDAMYWYRQDPGQGLRLIYYSQIVNDFQKGDIAEGYSVSREKKESFPLTVTSAQKNPTAFYLCASSSSPATNEKLFFGSGTQLSVL.

This clone was counted once. The chain uses TRBV6-4 and TRBJ2-2; D might be TRBD2 (6 bases). Germline V gene sequence: CDR1 MRHNA, CDR2 SNTAGT. The length of the CDR3 is 16 residues. Trimming removed 5 bases at V and 3 bases at J, with 16 bases between. The DNA of the CDR3 is TGTGCCAGCAGTCTCTCTCCGGCGGGGTACACCGGGGAGCTGTTTTTT. The encoded protein is CASSLSPAGYTGELFF.

The chain carries TRBV19 and TRBJ1-2; D is perhaps TRBD1 (6 bases). Germline assignment: CDR1 LNHDA and CDR2 SQIVND (reference sequence). The CDR3 length is 13 residues. V lost 6 bases, J lost 4 bases, and 12 bases lay in between. CDR3 coding DNA: TGTGCCAGTAGCCCTGACAGGACCTATGGCTACACCTTC. Its protein product is CASSPDRTYGYTF.

The V and J genes are TRBV6-4 and TRBJ1-1, with D possibly being TRBD1 (6 bases). Germline V lookup: CDR1 MRHNA, CDR2 SNTAGT. The CDR3 spans 14 residues. Trimming shortened V by 8 bases and J by 0 bases, and 13 bases separated the two germline ends. The DNA for the CDR3 is TGTGCCAGCGCTCCGACAGGAATGAACACTGAAGCTTTCTTT. Encoded protein: CASAPTGMNTEAFF.

The chain carries TRBV18 and TRBJ2-7, with D perhaps TRBD1 (6 bases). CDR1 is KGHSH, CDR2 LQKENI, per germline. Between the trimmed V and J ends, which lost 2 bases and 0 bases, there was a span of 11 bases. This CDR3 is 15 amino acids long. The CDR3 sequence: CASSPRDITSYEQYF. As DNA, the CDR3 is TGTGCCAGCTCACCAAGGGACATTACCTCCTACGAGCAGTACTTC.

CDR3 amino acids: CASSPRVGTLYGYTF. The CDR3 coding sequence is TGTGCCAGCTCACCACGGGTTGGGACACTCTATGGCTACACCTTC. The rearrangement uses TRBV18 and TRBJ1-2, with D possibly matching TRBD1 (6 bases). There are 15 residues in the CDR3. The germline gives CDR1 KGHSH, CDR2 LQKENI. V lost 1 base to trimming and J lost 4 bases, with 13 bases between them.

This clone appeared a few times. The same CDR3 can be traced to other DNA sequences in this sample. This chain uses TRBV7-9 with TRBJ2-5, with D maybe TRBD1 (5 bases). V was pared by 5 bases and J by 7 bases, with 8 bases between. This CDR3 is 11 amino acids long. Germline V gives CDR1 SEHNR, CDR2 FQNEAQ (reference sequence). CDR3 in DNA: TGTGCCAGCAGCCCTCAGGGGACCCAGTACTTC. Encoded protein: CASSPQGTQYF.

The J gene is TRBJ1-6, the V gene TRBV6-5; TRBD1 agrees at 8 bases. The CDR3 is made up of 14 amino acids. J lost 7 bases, V lost 5 bases, and 4 bases had no gene match. CDR1 MNHEY and CDR2 SVGAGI come from the germline V gene. This CDR3 is CASSSGTGNSPLHF. The CDR3 DNA reads TGTGCCAGCAGTAGTGGGACAGGCAATTCACCCCTCCACTTT.

This sequence joins TRBV12-3 or TRBV12-4 and TRBJ1-1; no clear D. CDR3 length: 12 amino acids. The V end lost 3 bases, the J end lost 8 bases, and 10 bases lay between the germline ends. The CDR3 reads CASSFGGGEAFF. The DNA of the CDR3 is TGTGCCAGCAGTTTCGGAGGCGGAGAAGCTTTCTTT.

This clone was seen just once. As DNA, the CDR3 is TGTGCCCGTTTTGGGACAGGGGATGATGGCTACACCTTC. Translating gives CARFGTGDDGYTF. The chain carries TRBV30 and TRBJ1-2, with 10 bases aligning to TRBD1. The CDR3 totals 13 residues. The V gene end was trimmed by 8 bases and the J gene end by 6 bases; junction bases not matched to a gene: 9. The germline gives CDR1 GTSNPN, CDR2 SVGIG (reference sequence).

The genes are TRBV7-8 and TRBJ2-3; 8 bases line up with TRBD2. V was pared by 4 bases and J by 4 bases, with 7 bases of the junction left unmatched. The CDR3 consists of 15 residues. CDR1 and CDR2 (germline): SGHVS, FQNEAQ. The CDR3 DNA is TGTGCCAGCAGCTCGGGACTAGTGGTTGCAGATACGCAGTATTTT. Translated, it gives CASSSGLVVADTQYF.

The J gene is TRBJ1-2, the V gene TRBV9; D is undetermined. The CDR3 totals 14 residues. V lost 0 bases, J lost 8 bases, and 14 bases lay in between. Germline values: CDR1 SGDLS, CDR2 YYNGEE. As DNA, the CDR3 is TGTGCCAGCAGCGTAGGGAGGTGGGGAGACGGCTACACCTTC. Translating gives CASSVGRWGDGYTF.

The chain joins TRBV7-8 to TRBJ1-1; no clear D gene. V lost 5 bases and J 3 bases, leaving 7 bases between the germline ends. CDR1 and CDR2 from the germline V gene are SGHVS and FQNEAQ. There are 12 residues in the CDR3. This chain's CDR3 is CASSPLYTEAFF. The CDR3 DNA is TGTGCCAGCAGCCCGCTATACACTGAAGCTTTCTTT.